These 10 T cell receptor beta chains share one sample of origin, sequenced in a study of response to subunit inactivated influenza vaccine. A single record per CDR3 protein comes from TCRdb applying MiXCR to the RT-PCR reads. In the table there are more than 700,000 distinct CDR3 sequences, approximately 22% of which are singletons. The source material was PBMCs from blood, sampled roughly 5 days after vaccination. The receptors derive from a man in his forties or fifties who received an inactivated influenza vaccine.

This clonotype was found a few times. This chain connects TRBV5-1 to TRBJ2-5; D not certain. The CDR3 is 15 residues long. Germline V gene lookup returns CDR1 SGHRS and CDR2 YFSETQ. Trimming pared 4 bases from V and 3 bases from J, leaving 16 bases between. CDR3 in amino acids: CASSRYGRGEETQYF. CDR3 nucleotides: TGCGCCAGCAGCCGTTACGGACGTGGGGAAGAGACCCAGTACTTC.

The V and J genes are TRBV20-1 and TRBJ1-2; the match to TRBD1 covers 8 bases. Germline CDR1 reads DFQATT; CDR2 reads SNEGSKA (reference sequence). The CDR3 runs 12 residues. The CDR3 region is CRGGQGDYGYTF. DNA for the CDR3: TGCAGGGGCGGACAGGGAGACTATGGCTACACCTTC.

This clonotype was counted between two and nine times. The chain is built from TRBV12-3 or TRBV12-4 and TRBJ2-3; D remains unclear. Trimming took 4 bases from V and 1 from J, leaving 9 bases between them. The CDR3 is 14 amino acids. This CDR3 reads CASSYSGGTDTQYF. CDR3 coding DNA: TGTGCCAGCAGTTATTCGGGTGGCACAGATACGCAGTATTTT.

The rearrangement uses TRBV29-1 and TRBJ2-7; D may be TRBD1 (6 bases). The germline V gene encodes CDR1 SQVTM and CDR2 ANQGSEA. This CDR3 spans 13 amino acids. The germline V and J ends were trimmed by 5 bases and 2 bases, with 13 bases remaining between them. Here the CDR3 reads CSVIDRRTYEQYF. The CDR3 region has the DNA TGCAGCGTTATCGACAGGCGGACCTACGAGCAGTACTTC.

In this sample, this clonotype turned up a few times. This sequence joins TRBV5-1 and TRBJ2-5, with D perhaps TRBD2 (5 bases). CDR3 length: 15 residues. Trimming pared 0 bases from V and 3 bases from J, leaving 12 bases between. Looked up from germline, CDR1 is SGHRS and CDR2 is YFSETQ. CDR3 nucleotides: TGCGCCAGCAGCTTGGAGCGGCAGATCAAAGAGACCCAGTACTTC. Translation: CASSLERQIKETQYF. The whole variable domain, remainder taken from reference TRBV5-1 and TRBJ2-5, is KAGVTQTPRYLIKTRGQQVTLSCSPISGHRSVSWYQQTPGQGLQFLFEYFSETQRNKGNFPGRFSGRQFSNSRSEMNVSTLELGDSALYLCASSLERQIKETQYFGPGTRLLVL.

This clonotype was seen a handful of times. The rearrangement uses TRBV3-1 and TRBJ2-3; D ambiguous. This CDR3 is built from 14 residues. Germline loops: CDR1 LGHDT, CDR2 YNNKEL (reference sequence). V was clipped by 4 bases and J by 0 bases, with 8 bases between them. The CDR3 DNA reads TGTGCCAGCAGCCCCGTGCCGAGCACAGATACGCAGTATTTT. Translated, it gives CASSPVPSTDTQYF.

This clonotype was seen only a few times. This chain connects TRBV6-5 to TRBJ2-7; tentatively, D is TRBD2 (5 bases). V was pared by 0 bases and J by 2 bases, with 14 bases between. Germline V gene sequence: CDR1 MNHEY, CDR2 SVGAGI. The CDR3 extends over 16 amino acids. The CDR3 loop is CASSYSMRVRAYEQYF. The CDR3 DNA follows: TGTGCCAGCAGTTACTCGATGCGGGTACGGGCCTACGAGCAGTACTTC.

The rearrangement joins TRBV4-1 to TRBJ2-3; D is uncertain. Trimming took 0 bases from V and 4 from J, leaving 11 bases between them. The germline V gene encodes CDR1 MGHRA and CDR2 YSYEKL. The length of the CDR3 is 15 residues. CDR3 residues: CASSQEQSAADTQYF. Here the CDR3 DNA reads TGCGCCAGCAGCCAAGAGCAATCCGCGGCAGATACGCAGTATTTT.

Turning to this clonotype: Germline and junction disagree at one end, which may indicate a read error. The V call is TRBV12-3 or TRBV12-4, the J call TRBJ1-2; 7 bases fit TRBD1. The CDR3 loop spans 13 amino acids. The chain's CDR3 is CASSADRVWGYTF. The CDR3 bases are TGTGCCAGCAGTGCTGACAGGGTTTGGGGCTATACCTTC.

The V call is TRBV15, the J call TRBJ2-3, with D tentatively TRBD1 (6 bases). The CDR3 loop spans 14 amino acids. V was pared by 8 bases and J by 3 bases, with 15 bases between. Germline CDR1 is LNHNV and CDR2 is YYDKDF (reference sequence). The CDR3 region is CATRDRIDTDTQYF. In nucleotides, the CDR3 is TGTGCCACCCGAGACAGGATTGATACAGATACGCAGTATTTT.